Below are 10 T cell receptor beta chains sequenced from a single sample in a study of T cells after yellow fever vaccination (dated by TCRdb to the late 2010s). Library preparation employed 5' RACE. Sequencing took place on an Illumina HiSeq 2500. TCRdb reprocessing: public reads trimmed at Q25 with fastp, clones called with MiXCR, in-frame beta chains kept. Rows are unified per CDR3 protein, each entry keeping the most common DNA and genes. The sample includes just under 600,000 distinct CDR3 sequences, with roughly 14% observed a single time. The ten top clones hold around an eighth of the sample. Sample treatment or condition, as interpreted from the label and publication: live attenuated yellow fever vaccine strain. Here the sequenced sample was PBMCs, taken on the day of the yellow fever booster vaccination. The receptors stem from a man in his thirties or forties who received the YFV17D yellow fever vaccine.

This chain links TRBV5-8 with TRBJ2-2, with TRBD1 identical over 7 bases. V shed 4 bases and J 0 bases; nucleotides not matched to a gene: 3. Germline CDR1 and CDR2: SGHTS and YDEGEE. The length of the CDR3 is 15 residues. The CDR3 loop reads CASSKGTANTGELFF. The DNA of the CDR3 is TGTGCCAGCAGCAAGGGGACAGCGAACACCGGGGAGCTGTTTTTT. The variable domain in full, completed from reference TRBV5-8 and TRBJ2-2, reads EAGVTQSPTHLIKTRGQQATLRCSPISGHTSVYWYQQALGLGLQFLLWYDEGEERNRGNFPPRFSGRQFPNYSSELNVNALELEDSALYLCASSKGTANTGELFFGEGSRLTVL.

This chain links TRBV11-1 with TRBJ2-7; a possible D gene is TRBD2 (6 bases). V lost 3 bases and J 0 bases, leaving 15 bases between the germline ends. The CDR3 is 16 amino acids. Germline lookup yields CDR1 SGHAT and CDR2 FQDESV (reference sequence). CDR3 in amino acids: CASSLRLGWDSYEQYF. In DNA, the CDR3 is TGTGCCAGCAGCTTGAGACTAGGATGGGACTCCTACGAGCAGTACTTC.

The chain has TRBV12-3 or TRBV12-4 and TRBJ2-7; D possibly corresponds to TRBD1 (5 bases). This CDR3 spans 13 amino acids. Trimming shortened V by 5 bases and J by 6 bases, and 14 bases separated the two germline ends. DNA for the CDR3: TGTGCCAGCAGTACCTTGGGGCCAGTCGAGCAGTACTTC. This translates into CASSTLGPVEQYF.

In its sample, this clonotype was seen once. This chain connects TRBV20-1 to TRBJ2-1, with D maybe TRBD2 (6 bases). The CDR3 has 15 residues. Looked up from germline, CDR1 is DFQATT and CDR2 is SNEGSKA (reference sequence). The V and J ends lost 5 bases and 9 bases respectively, with 23 bases between them. CDR3 DNA sequence: TGCAGTGCTGCCCCTAACTCCGGGGGTGGTGGTGAGCAGTTCTTC. Protein product: CSAAPNSGGGGEQFF.

Only a few counts were recorded for this clonotype. A junction boundary mismatches the germline segment, possibly from a read error. The J gene is TRBJ2-5, the V gene TRBV7-7; D is uncertain. The germline V gene encodes CDR1 SSHAT and CDR2 FNYEAQ (reference sequence). CDR3 length equals 14 residues. The CDR3 loop reads CASSFGHGQETQYF. In nucleotides, the CDR3 is TGTGCTAGCAGCTTTGGGCACGGACAAGAGACCCAGTACTTC.

The table lists this clonotype with a few counts. This chain links TRBV12-3 or TRBV12-4 with TRBJ2-7, with D tentatively TRBD2 (6 bases). The V gene lost 3 bases and the J gene lost 3 bases, with 15 bases spanning the gap. CDR3 length: 15 residues. CDR3 nucleotide sequence: TGTGCCAGCAGTTTGAGCCAGGAGGGTCACTACGAGCAGTACTTC. As protein: CASSLSQEGHYEQYF.

This chain connects TRBV20-1 to TRBJ2-3, with D possibly matching TRBD1 (5 bases). V was trimmed by 6 bases and J by 0 bases, leaving 13 bases between them. CDR1 and CDR2 from the germline V gene are DFQATT and SNEGSKA (reference sequence). CDR3 length equals 14 residues. CDR3 amino acids: CSALLGASTDTQYF. The CDR3, as DNA: TGCAGTGCCTTGCTAGGGGCTAGCACAGATACGCAGTATTTT.

This clonotype showed up just a few times. The rearrangement links TRBV12-3 or TRBV12-4 to TRBJ2-1; TRBD1 matches at 7 bases. The CDR3 length is 14 residues. Losses at the gene ends were 4 bases for V and 7 bases for J; bases not matched to a gene: 7. This CDR3 reads CASSYQGERNEQFF. The CDR3 bases are TGTGCCAGCAGTTACCAGGGGGAAAGAAATGAGCAGTTCTTC.

In its sample, this clonotype was seen a few times. The chain couples TRBV5-1 to TRBJ2-5; a weak D match, TRBD2 (5 bases). The CDR3 is made up of 14 amino acids. V was trimmed by 0 bases and J by 5 bases, leaving 11 bases between them. Germline CDR1 reads SGHRS; CDR2 reads YFSETQ. CDR3 amino acids: CASSLDRGYETQYF. CDR3 nucleotide sequence: TGCGCCAGCAGCTTGGACCGCGGGTATGAGACCCAGTACTTC.

The sample holds a few counts of this clonotype. The chain recombines TRBV18 with TRBJ2-2; D possibly corresponds to TRBD2 (6 bases). The CDR3 runs 16 residues. The germline V gene has CDR1 KGHSH and CDR2 LQKENI. V was shortened by 5 bases and J by 0 bases, with 13 bases between the two germline ends. CDR3 bases: TGTGCCAGCTCAACAAAAGCGGGCTCGAACACCGGGGAGCTGTTTTTT. Translation: CASSTKAGSNTGELFF.